This TCR beta chain was recovered during a study of Ad26.COV2.S vaccination and SARS-CoV-2 variants. Study outcomes and limitations: In vaccinated individuals, spike-specific CD8+ and CD4+ T cell responses reportedly displayed substantial breadth.

Treatment specified: some 20 received Ad26.COV2.S at low or high dose, single or two shots; 5 received placebo; per-sample allocation not given. It was on day 63 after the first vaccine or placebo injection that samples were taken. Assay: immunoSEQ multiplex PCR; the TCRdb copy retains only in-frame clones and omits some. The sample has roughly 700,000 clones; roughly 90% are singletons. Only one count was recorded for this clone. The antigen remains undetermined. Germline loops: CDR1 SNHLY, CDR2 FYNNEI. This CDR3 is 15 amino acids long. Trimming removed 1 base from V and 1 base from J, with 10 bases in between.

The chain carries TRBV2 and TRBJ1-1, with D perhaps matching TRBD1 (5 bases). The receptor's source is a person between 18 and 59 years old who received the Ad26.COV2.S COVID-19 vaccine or a placebo. The sample in question was peripheral blood, obtained in a trial of Ad26.COV2.S vaccine versus placebo. The chain's CDR3 is CASSEGGAGNTEAFF. The DNA of the CDR3 is TGTGCCAGCAGTGAAGGGGGCGCCGGGAACACTGAAGCTTTCTTT. Complete variable domain (other parts from reference TRBV2 and TRBJ1-1): EPEVTQTPSHQVTQMGQEVILRCVPISNHLYFYWYRQILGQKVEFLVSFYNNEISEKSEIFDDQFSVERPDGSNFTLKIRSTKLEDSAMYFCASSEGGAGNTEAFFGQGTRLTVV.